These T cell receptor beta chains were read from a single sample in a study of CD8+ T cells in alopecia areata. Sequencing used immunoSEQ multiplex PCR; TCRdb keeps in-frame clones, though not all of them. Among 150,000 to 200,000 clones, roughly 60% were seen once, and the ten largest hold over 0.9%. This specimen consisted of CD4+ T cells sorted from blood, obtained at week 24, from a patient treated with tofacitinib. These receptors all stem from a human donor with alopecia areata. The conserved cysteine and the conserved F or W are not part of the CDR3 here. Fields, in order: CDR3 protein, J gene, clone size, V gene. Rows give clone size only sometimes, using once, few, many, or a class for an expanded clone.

cdr3_aa: AISEPGMGGYT
j_call: TRBJ1-2
clone_size: many
v_call: TRBV10-3

cdr3_aa: ASSQLATNEKLF
j_call: TRBJ1-4
clone_size: -
v_call: TRBV4-1

cdr3_aa: ASSEAHSEQF
j_call: TRBJ2-1
clone_size: once
v_call: TRBV6-1

cdr3_aa: ASSPGTSYEQY
j_call: TRBJ2-7
clone_size: -
v_call: TRBV18

cdr3_aa: AWKPWMEGVGGYT
j_call: TRBJ1-2
clone_size: -
v_call: TRBV30

cdr3_aa: ASSFSTGGIKLDTQY
j_call: TRBJ2-3
clone_size: -
v_call: TRBV13

cdr3_aa: ASSREGYQPQH
j_call: TRBJ1-5
clone_size: -
v_call: TRBV27

cdr3_aa: AWTWAGVHYEQY
j_call: TRBJ2-7
clone_size: once
v_call: TRBV30

cdr3_aa: ASGDRNTGELF
j_call: TRBJ2-2
clone_size: few
v_call: TRBV28

cdr3_aa: ASSLDLGTGELF
j_call: TRBJ2-2
clone_size: -
v_call: TRBV5-1

cdr3_aa: ASSSRDRGLQAF
j_call: TRBJ1-1
clone_size: -
v_call: TRBV27

cdr3_aa: ASSQEGNRGGGYT
j_call: TRBJ1-2
clone_size: once
v_call: TRBV4-3

cdr3_aa: SVAKTSGITDTQY
j_call: TRBJ2-3
clone_size: many
v_call: TRBV29-1

cdr3_aa: ASSFKPPGQGRETQY
j_call: TRBJ2-5
clone_size: once
v_call: TRBV27

cdr3_aa: SVEGGGRYEQY
j_call: TRBJ2-7
clone_size: -
v_call: TRBV29-1

cdr3_aa: ASSTGAKGGYT
j_call: TRBJ1-2
clone_size: -
v_call: TRBV13

cdr3_aa: ASSVGRDSSYEQY
j_call: TRBJ2-7
clone_size: -
v_call: TRBV9

cdr3_aa: ASSPAQGYNSPLH
j_call: TRBJ1-6
clone_size: -
v_call: TRBV5-1

cdr3_aa: ASSQDMAGGYEQY
j_call: TRBJ2-7
clone_size: once
v_call: TRBV4-3

cdr3_aa: ATSSGQDLGRTANYGYT
j_call: TRBJ1-2
clone_size: -
v_call: TRBV15

cdr3_aa: ASSSPSTDTQY
j_call: TRBJ2-3
clone_size: -
v_call: TRBV5-1

cdr3_aa: AWSLISRGGSYNEQF
j_call: TRBJ2-1
clone_size: -
v_call: TRBV30

cdr3_aa: SVEGDGGAYGYT
j_call: TRBJ1-2
clone_size: -
v_call: TRBV29-1

cdr3_aa: ASSKGRSYGYT
j_call: TRBJ1-2
clone_size: -
v_call: TRBV21-1

cdr3_aa: AWSSGAAQPQH
j_call: TRBJ1-5
clone_size: -
v_call: TRBV30

cdr3_aa: ASTTSGGAYNSPLH
j_call: TRBJ1-6
clone_size: -
v_call: TRBV5-6

cdr3_aa: ASSFPGDKNIQY
j_call: TRBJ2-4
clone_size: -
v_call: TRBV5-6

cdr3_aa: ASSLGLGGASGNTEAF
j_call: TRBJ1-1
clone_size: -
v_call: TRBV5-4

cdr3_aa: SVMTGGETQY
j_call: TRBJ2-5
clone_size: -
v_call: TRBV29-1

cdr3_aa: ASLSKTRTHNEQF
j_call: TRBJ2-1
clone_size: -
v_call: TRBV5-6

cdr3_aa: ASSESIRTNTQY
j_call: TRBJ2-3
clone_size: -
v_call: TRBV25-1

cdr3_aa: ASSALGLGNEQF
j_call: TRBJ2-1
clone_size: once
v_call: TRBV9